Below, one TCR beta chain is given with its context. Its antigen is as yet unknown. The data derive from a study of T cell repertoires in cytomegalovirus infection. TCRdb independently ran MiXCR on the reads; one entry per CDR3 protein. The table includes 830,000 or so distinct CDR3 sequences, 30% to 35% detected once. The CDR3 totals 14 residues. The V gene lost 2 bases and the J gene lost 5 bases, with 10 bases spanning the gap. CDR1 is MGHRA and CDR2 is YSYEKL in the germline V gene. Specimen: cultured CD8+ T cells from PBMCs, collected from culture after CMV antigen stimulation. This TCR was sampled from a human donor in good health (CMV status not recorded). Some clones in this sample may be carry-over from other donors' samples. This chain connects TRBV4-1 to TRBJ1-5; D uncertain. Written as DNA, the CDR3 is TGCGCCAGCAGCCAAAGGCCCGGAGATCAGCCCCAGCATTTT. Its translation: CASSQRPGDQPQHF.